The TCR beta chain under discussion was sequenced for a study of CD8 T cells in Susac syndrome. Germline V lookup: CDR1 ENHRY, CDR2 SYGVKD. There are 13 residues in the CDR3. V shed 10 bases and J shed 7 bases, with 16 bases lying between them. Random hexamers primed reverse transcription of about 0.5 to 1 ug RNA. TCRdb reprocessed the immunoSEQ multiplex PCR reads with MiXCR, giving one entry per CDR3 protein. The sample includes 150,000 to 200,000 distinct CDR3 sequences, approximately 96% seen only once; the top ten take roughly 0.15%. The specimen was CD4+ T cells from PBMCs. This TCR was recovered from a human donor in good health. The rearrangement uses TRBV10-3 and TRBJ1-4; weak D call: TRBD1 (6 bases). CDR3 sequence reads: CATWEGDGEKLFF. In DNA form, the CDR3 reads TGTGCCACGTGGGAGGGGGACGGTGAAAAACTGTTTTTT.